This T cell receptor (beta chain) was retrieved from a study of cytomegalovirus exposure and HLA in healthy donors. This CDR3 comprises 17 residues. Trimming removed 0 bases from V and 8 bases from J; junction bases left unmatched: 11. Germline V CDR1 and CDR2: SGHRS, YFSETQ. Amplification used 60 Vbeta primers and 13 Jbeta primers. Assay: immunoSEQ multiplex PCR; the TCRdb copy retains only in-frame clones and omits some. Here the sample spans about 140,000 clones, around 73% being singletons. The chain carries TRBV5-1 and TRBJ2-4, with 10 bases identical to TRBD1. The TCR was taken from a female donor in good health and CMV-seronegative. Sequencing was done on a sample of PBMCs. CDR3 protein: CASSLAGPGQGFHIQYF. CDR3 nucleotides: TGCGCCAGCAGCTTGGCCGGTCCGGGACAGGGGTTTCACATTCAGTACTTC.